Presented here are 14 T cell receptor beta chains from one specimen sequenced in a study of shared clonotypes between healthy human individuals. Assay used: immunoSEQ multiplex PCR; TCRdb lists only in-frame clones, some missing. The data show about 92,000 clones, with almost 70% seen just once and roughly 49% held by the top ten. The sequencing input was memory CD8+ T cells sorted from blood. Subset in this sample: CD45RO+ cells pooled with CCR7-negative TemRA cells. All receptors derive from a man aged 30-40 years in good health.

This clone was counted a few times. One end of the junction does not line up with germline, which may come from a read error. The chain employs TRBV7-7 and TRBJ2-3; 10 bases line up with TRBD2. CDR3 length equals 16 residues. Looked up from germline, CDR1 is SSHAT and CDR2 is FNYEAQ (reference sequence). CDR3 loop: CASSLGAGGPTDTQYF. CDR3 DNA sequence: TGTGCTAGCAGCTTAGGAGCGGGAGGGCCCACAGATACGCAGTATTTT. Full variable domain (remainder filled in from reference TRBV7-7 and TRBJ2-3): GAGVSQSPRYKVTKRGQDVTLRCDPISSHATLYWYQQALGQGPEFLTYFNYEAQPDKSGLPSDRFSAERPEGSISTLTIQRTEQRDSAMYRCASSLGAGGPTDTQYFGPGTRLTVL.

The gene calls are TRBV6-1 and TRBJ2-5; no reliable D call. The CDR3 has 8 residues. Germline-derived CDR1 and CDR2 are MNHNS and SASEGT. Trimming took off 3 bases at V and 14 bases at J, with 4 bases between the two ends. The CDR3 spells CASSDLYF. The CDR3 nucleotides read TGTGCCAGCAGTGACCTCTACTTC.

The gene calls are TRBV6-1 and TRBJ2-1; weak D call: TRBD1 (5 bases). V was cut by 7 bases and J by 4 bases, with 11 bases left in between. Germline V gene sequence: CDR1 MNHNS, CDR2 SASEGT. The CDR3 runs 13 residues. This CDR3 is CASTPTDYNEQFF. The DNA for the CDR3 is TGTGCCAGCACCCCGACAGATTACAATGAGCAGTTCTTC.

CDR3 region: CASSLTGTSSYNEQFF. The CDR3 DNA follows: TGTGCCAGCAGCTTAACAGGGACAAGCTCCTACAATGAGCAGTTCTTC. The chain is built from TRBV7-3 and TRBJ2-1, with D possibly being TRBD1 (6 bases). The CDR3 sequence is 16 residues long. V was pared by 0 bases and J by 0 bases, with 9 bases between. Germline V gene sequence: CDR1 SGHTA, CDR2 FQGTGA.

The rearrangement uses TRBV21-1 and TRBJ1-1. TRBV21-1 is designated a pseudogene. The CDR3 contains 9 residues. CDR3 DNA: TGTGCCGCCAAGACTGAAGCTTTCTTT. It specifies CAAKTEAFF.

The V call is TRBV11-2, the J call TRBJ1-5; D gene ambiguous. CDR1 and CDR2 from the germline V gene are SGHAT and FQNNGV. This CDR3 has 12 amino acids. V lost 8 bases and J lost 0, with 5 bases in between. CDR3 DNA: TGTGCCAGCGCCGATAGCAATCAGCCCCAGCATTTT. It is translated as CASADSNQPQHF.

This chain connects TRBV4-1 to TRBJ1-3; TRBD1 agrees at 7 bases. There are 16 residues in the CDR3. In germline, CDR1 is MGHRA, CDR2 YSYEKL. V was pared by 2 bases and J by 0 bases, with 4 bases of the junction left unmatched. CDR3 sequence: CASSQYRDSSGNTIYF. In nucleotides, the CDR3 is TGCGCCAGCAGCCAATACCGGGACAGCTCTGGAAACACCATATATTTT.

This sequence joins TRBV28 and TRBJ2-7; D may be TRBD1 (5 bases). V dropped 4 bases and J dropped 2 bases, with 18 bases sitting between them. In germline, CDR1 is MDHEN, CDR2 SYDVKM. CDR3 length: 16 residues. The CDR3 spells CASSSLSGKWTYEQYF. The CDR3 DNA is TGTGCCAGCAGTTCGCTTTCAGGGAAATGGACCTACGAGCAGTACTTC.

This chain links TRBV5-5 with TRBJ2-3; 8 nucleotides line up with TRBD2. J gave up 0 bases and V 6 bases, and 9 bases lay outside the gene matches. The CDR3 sequence is 16 residues long. Germline V gives CDR1 SGHKS, CDR2 YYEKEE (reference sequence). CDR3 sequence reads: CASTVSGTSSTDTQYF. CDR3 coding DNA: TGTGCCAGCACCGTTAGCGGGACCTCTAGCACAGATACGCAGTATTTT.

The chain employs TRBV9 and TRBJ2-2, with 10 bases that match TRBD2. The ends lost 3 bases at V and 5 bases at J; junction bases unmatched: 16. This CDR3 contains 19 residues. CDR1 SGDLS and CDR2 YYNGEE come from the germline V gene. Written as DNA, the CDR3 is TGTGCCAGCAGCGGAGGGGCTAGCGGGAGAGTATTGAGGACCGGGGAGCTGTTTTTT. Residues: CASSGGASGRVLRTGELFF.

The genes are TRBV27 and TRBJ1-1; D is ambiguous. The CDR3 contains 14 residues. Trimming took 0 bases from V and 1 from J, leaving 6 bases between them. Germline assignment: CDR1 MNHEY and CDR2 SMNVEV (reference sequence). The DNA of the CDR3 is TGTGCCAGCAGTTTATCGGCGGGGAACACTGAAGCTTTCTTT. Amino acid sequence: CASSLSAGNTEAFF.

The CDR3 region is CASSSLAGSRGELFF. The CDR3 coding sequence is TGTGCCAGCAGCTCCCTCGCAGGTTCCCGGGGGGAGCTGTTTTTT. The genes are TRBV7-9 and TRBJ2-2; no clear D gene. Germline V lookup: CDR1 SEHNR, CDR2 FQNEAQ (reference sequence). The CDR3 extends over 15 amino acids. Trimming shortened V by 4 bases and J by 8 bases, and 17 bases separated the two germline ends.

This clone was seen a handful of times. The V gene is TRBV6-1, the J gene TRBJ2-5; possibly TRBD1 for D (6 bases). This CDR3 region has 15 residues. Between the trimmed V and J ends, which lost 6 bases and 5 bases, there was a span of 19 bases. Germline V gene sequence: CDR1 MNHNS, CDR2 SASEGT. The CDR3 bases are TGTGCCAGCAGGACTACAGGGTTGGGTTGGGAGACCCAGTACTTC. Its translation is CASRTTGLGWETQYF.

The rearrangement uses TRBV9 and TRBJ1-5, with TRBD1 as a possible D gene (5 bases). Germline V gene data show CDR1 as SGDLS and CDR2 as YYNGEE. V was cut by 0 bases and J by 5 bases, with 9 bases left in between. The CDR3 has 14 amino acids. The DNA of the CDR3 is TGTGCCAGCAGCGTAGGATGGGGGGATCAGCCCCAGCATTTT. Translation gives CASSVGWGDQPQHF.